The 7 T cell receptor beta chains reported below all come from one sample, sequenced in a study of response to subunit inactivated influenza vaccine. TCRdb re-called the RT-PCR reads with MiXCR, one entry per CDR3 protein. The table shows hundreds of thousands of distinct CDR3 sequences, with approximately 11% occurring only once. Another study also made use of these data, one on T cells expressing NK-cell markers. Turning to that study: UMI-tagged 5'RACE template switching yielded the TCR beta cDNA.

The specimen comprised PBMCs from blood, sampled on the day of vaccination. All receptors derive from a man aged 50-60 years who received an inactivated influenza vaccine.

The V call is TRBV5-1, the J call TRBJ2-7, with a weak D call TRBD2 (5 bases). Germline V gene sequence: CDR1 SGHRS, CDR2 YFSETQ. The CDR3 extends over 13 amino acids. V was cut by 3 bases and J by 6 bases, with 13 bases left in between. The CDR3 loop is CASSWESGSEQYF. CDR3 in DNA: TGCGCCAGCAGCTGGGAGTCTGGTTCCGAGCAGTACTTC.

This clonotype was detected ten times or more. The CDR3 nucleotides are TGCAGTGCTAGGGTAGCGGGGAGTATCACCGGGGAGCTGTTTTTT. As protein: CSARVAGSITGELFF. The V gene is TRBV20-1, the J gene TRBJ2-2; TRBD2 agrees at 8 bases. The V gene end was trimmed by 3 bases and the J gene end by 4 bases; junction bases not matched to a gene: 7. The CDR3 runs to 15 residues. Germline lookup yields CDR1 DFQATT and CDR2 SNEGSKA (reference sequence).

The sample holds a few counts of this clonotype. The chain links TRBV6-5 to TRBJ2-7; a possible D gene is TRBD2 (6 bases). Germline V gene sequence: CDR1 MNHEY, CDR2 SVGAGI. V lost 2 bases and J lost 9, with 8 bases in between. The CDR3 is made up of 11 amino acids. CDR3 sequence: CASSYRGGQYF. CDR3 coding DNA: TGTGCCAGCAGTTACAGGGGAGGGCAGTACTTC.

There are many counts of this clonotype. The CDR3 loop is CASSLFPREQPQHF. The DNA for the CDR3 is TGCGCCAGCAGCTTGTTCCCACGGGAGCAGCCCCAGCATTTT. The chain couples TRBV5-1 to TRBJ1-5; D is unclear. Germline-derived CDR1 and CDR2 are SGHRS and YFSETQ. This CDR3 has 14 amino acids. The V end was cut by 1 base, the J end by 7 bases, with 12 bases between.

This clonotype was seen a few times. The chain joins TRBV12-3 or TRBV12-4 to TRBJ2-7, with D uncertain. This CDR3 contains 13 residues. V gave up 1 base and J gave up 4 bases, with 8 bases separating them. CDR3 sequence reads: CASSLVFGYEQYF. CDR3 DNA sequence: TGTGCCAGCAGTTTAGTCTTCGGGTACGAGCAGTACTTC.

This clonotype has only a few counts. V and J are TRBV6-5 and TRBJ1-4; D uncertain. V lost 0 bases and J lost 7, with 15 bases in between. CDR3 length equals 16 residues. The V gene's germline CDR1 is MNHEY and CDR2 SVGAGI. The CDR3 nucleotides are TGTGCCAGCAGTTACTCTGACGGTCCGTATTCTGAAAAACTGTTTTTT. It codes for CASSYSDGPYSEKLFF.

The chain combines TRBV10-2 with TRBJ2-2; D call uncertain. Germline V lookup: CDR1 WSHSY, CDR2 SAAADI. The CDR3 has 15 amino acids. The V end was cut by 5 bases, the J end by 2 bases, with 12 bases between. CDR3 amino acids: CASSPVTHNTGELFF. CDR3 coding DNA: TGCGCCAGCAGTCCGGTGACACACAACACCGGGGAGCTGTTTTTT.